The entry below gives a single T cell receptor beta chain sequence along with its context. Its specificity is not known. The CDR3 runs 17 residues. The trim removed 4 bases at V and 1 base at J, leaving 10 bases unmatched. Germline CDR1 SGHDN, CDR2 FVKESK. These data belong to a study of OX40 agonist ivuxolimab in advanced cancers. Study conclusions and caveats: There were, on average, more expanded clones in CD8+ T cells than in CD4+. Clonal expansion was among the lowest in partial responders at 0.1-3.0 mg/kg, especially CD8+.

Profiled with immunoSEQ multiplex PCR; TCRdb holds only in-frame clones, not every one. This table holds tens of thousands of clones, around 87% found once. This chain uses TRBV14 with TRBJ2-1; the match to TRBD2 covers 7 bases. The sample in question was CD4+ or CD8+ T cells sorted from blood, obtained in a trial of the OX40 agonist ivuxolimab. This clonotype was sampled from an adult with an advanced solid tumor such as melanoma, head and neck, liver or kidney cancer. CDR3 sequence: CASSRAWASGSYNEQFF. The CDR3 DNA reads TGTGCCAGCAGCCGAGCGTGGGCTAGCGGATCCTACAATGAGCAGTTCTTC.